Listed below are T cell receptor beta chains from one sample, sequenced in a study of cytomegalovirus exposure and HLA in healthy donors. Using immunoSEQ multiplex PCR, the repertoire was profiled, and TCRdb retains in-frame clones only, with some absent. The sample contains roughly 60,000 clones, 92% of which appear only once. What was sequenced was PBMCs. The origin of the receptors is a woman aged 18 to 35 in good health and CMV-seronegative. The CDR3 runs from the conserved cysteine through the conserved F or W. Each record gives: CDR3 protein, CDR3 DNA, V gene, D gene, clone size, J gene. D genes are given only for firm matches. Not all rows give a size; the values are once, few, many and, for expanded clones, a class.

CASSPRSGRASYNEQFF | TGTGCCAGCAGCCCCCGGAGCGGGAGGGCCTCGTACAATGAGCAGTTCTTC | TRBV9 | TRBD2 | . | TRBJ2-1
CASSLAGLGGEQFF | TGTGCCAGCAGCTTAGCGGGTCTGGGAGGTGAGCAGTTCTTC | TRBV11-2 | . | once | TRBJ2-1
CATSRDQAPVQPQHF | TGTGCCACCAGCAGAGATCAAGCCCCGGTTCAGCCCCAGCATTTT | TRBV15 | . | . | TRBJ1-5
CASSVTSSYEQYF | TGTGCCAGCAGCGTGACTAGCTCCTACGAGCAGTACTTC | TRBV5-5 | . | once | TRBJ2-7
CASSQVRGTTANEQFF | TGCGCCAGCAGCCAAGTCCGAGGTACGACGGCCAATGAGCAGTTCTTC | TRBV4-3 | . | . | TRBJ2-1
CASSFATGGTEAFF | TGTGCCAGTAGTTTTGCGACAGGAGGAACTGAAGCTTTCTTT | TRBV19 | . | . | TRBJ1-1
CASSVPEADTQYF | TGCGCCAGCAGTGTCCCGGAGGCGGATACGCAGTATTTT | TRBV10-2 | . | . | TRBJ2-3
CASQAAGTGRSPLHF | TGTGCCAGCCAGGCCGCCGGGACAGGGCGTTCACCCCTCCACTTT | TRBV6-1 | TRBD1 | . | TRBJ1-6
CASSLRGGLDTQYF | TGTGCCAGCAGCTTAAGGGGGGGCCTTGATACGCAGTATTTT | TRBV13 | . | . | TRBJ2-3
CASSLGTGNSYEQYF | TGTGCCAGCAGCCTCGGGACAGGCAACTCCTACGAGCAGTACTTC | TRBV7-6 | TRBD1 | . | TRBJ2-7
CASSRGSSSAGYTF | TGTGCCAGTAGCAGGGGCTCTTCGAGCGCTGGCTACACCTTC | TRBV19 | . | once | TRBJ1-2
CASRLRQGVNTEAFF | TGTGCCAGCAGACTTCGACAGGGGGTTAACACTGAAGCTTTCTTT | TRBV28 | TRBD1 | . | TRBJ1-1
CASSQRDRGVEAFF | TGCGCCAGCAGCCAGCGGGACAGGGGAGTTGAAGCTTTCTTT | TRBV4-1 | TRBD1 | . | TRBJ1-1
CASSLSNQPQHF | TGTGCCAGCAGTTTGTCTAATCAGCCCCAGCATTTT | TRBV2 | . | . | TRBJ1-5
CASSSSGTGVTGELFF | TGTGCCAGCAGCTCATCCGGGACAGGGGTCACCGGGGAGCTGTTTTTT | TRBV5-5 | TRBD1 | . | TRBJ2-2
CASTPGGGAHYEQYF | TGCGCCAGCACTCCGGGAGGGGGGGCCCACTACGAGCAGTACTTC | TRBV5-1 | TRBD2 | . | TRBJ2-7
CASRALEASELFF | TGTGCCAGCAGGGCACTAGAAGCCAGCGAGCTGTTTTTT | TRBV6-1 | . | . | TRBJ2-2
CATSRVPGAGDEQYF | TGTGCCACCAGCAGAGTCCCAGGGGCAGGGGACGAGCAGTACTTC | TRBV15 | . | . | TRBJ2-7
CASSTGNQPQHF | TGTGCCAGCAGCACAGGGAATCAGCCCCAGCATTTT | TRBV7-9 | . | . | TRBJ1-5
CASSQDPRLADEQYF | TGCGCCAGCAGCCAAGATCCCCGGCTAGCCGACGAGCAGTACTTC | TRBV4-1 | . | . | TRBJ2-7
CSASGETQYF | TGCAGTGCTAGCGGGGAGACCCAGTACTTC | TRBV20-1 | . | . | TRBJ2-5
CASSLVAPRGPTHNYEQYF | TGTGCCAGCAGCTTAGTAGCTCCGCGGGGGCCCACACATAACTACGAGCAGTACTTC | TRBV7-3 | . | . | TRBJ2-7
CASSEEMGLSSYEQYF | TGTGCCAGCAGTGAAGAGATGGGGCTGAGCTCCTACGAGCAGTACTTC | TRBV2 | . | . | TRBJ2-7
CAISTGGIGQPQHF | TGTGCCATCAGTACAGGGGGCATCGGACAGCCCCAGCATTTT | TRBV10-3 | TRBD1 | . | TRBJ1-5
CSVTGVTNYATNEKLFF | TGCAGCGTTACAGGGGTAACAAACTACGCAACTAATGAAAAACTGTTTTTT | TRBV29-1 | TRBD1 | . | TRBJ1-4
CASSQEGTGTPTYEQYF | TGTGCCAGCAGCCAAGAGGGGACAGGGACTCCTACCTACGAGCAGTACTTC | TRBV4-2 | TRBD1 | . | TRBJ2-7
CASSEGTGWGTEAFF | TGTGCCAGCAGTGAAGGCACGGGGTGGGGCACTGAAGCTTTCTTT | TRBV6-1 | . | . | TRBJ1-1
CASSPNSQETQYF | TGTGCCAGCAGCCCTAATAGCCAAGAGACCCAGTACTTC | TRBV28 | . | . | TRBJ2-5